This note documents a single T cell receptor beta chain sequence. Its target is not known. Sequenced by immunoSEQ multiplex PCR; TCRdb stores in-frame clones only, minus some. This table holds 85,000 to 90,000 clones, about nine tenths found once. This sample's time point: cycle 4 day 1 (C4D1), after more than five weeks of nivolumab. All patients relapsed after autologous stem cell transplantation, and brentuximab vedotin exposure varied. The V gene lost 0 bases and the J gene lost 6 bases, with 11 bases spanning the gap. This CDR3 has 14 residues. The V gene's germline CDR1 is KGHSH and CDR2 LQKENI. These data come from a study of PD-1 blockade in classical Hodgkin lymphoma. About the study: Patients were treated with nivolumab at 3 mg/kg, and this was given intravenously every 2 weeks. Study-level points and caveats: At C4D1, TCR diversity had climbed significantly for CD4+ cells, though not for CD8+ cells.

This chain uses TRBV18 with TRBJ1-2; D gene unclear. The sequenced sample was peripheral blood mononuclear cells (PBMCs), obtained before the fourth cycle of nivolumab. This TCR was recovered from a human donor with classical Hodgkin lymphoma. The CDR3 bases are TGTGCCAGCTCACCACCCTCTAGCCTGGATGGCTACACCTTC. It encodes CASSPPSSLDGYTF.